This TCR beta chain was sequenced for a study of graft-versus-host responses after intestinal transplantation. Study details: Recipients obtained multivisceral, liver-intestinal, or isolated intestinal transplants. Study outcomes and limitations: Elevated graft-versus-host to host-versus-graft clonal ratios in allografts were recorded for patients with graft-donor T cell macrochimerism.

Libraries were prepared by immunoSEQ multiplex PCR; TCRdb keeps only in-frame clonotypes and omits some of them. The sample lists approximately 12,000 clones, 65% to 85% seen once, with 45% to 55% in the top ten. As regards this clone: What it recognizes is unknown.

The starting material was PBMCs, obtained around 130 days after transplant. The receptor comes from a human patient who received an intestinal transplant, so some T cells may come from the graft donor.

CDR3 sequence: CASSPRGNPFEQYF. CDR3 DNA: TGTGCCAGCAGCCCGCGGGGCAACCCTTTCGAGCAGTACTTC. V is TRBV7-9 and J is TRBJ2-7, with D perhaps matching TRBD2 (6 bases). In germline, CDR1 is SEHNR, CDR2 FQNEAQ (reference sequence). The CDR3 has 14 residues. V was cut by 5 bases and J by 6 bases, with 17 bases left in between.